Listed below are T cell receptor beta chains from one sample, sequenced in a study of shared clonotypes between healthy human individuals. TCRdb's copy holds only in-frame clones and misses some; the assay was immunoSEQ multiplex PCR. The table records about a million clones, 60% to 85% of them present only once. Sequencing was carried out using memory CD4+ T cells from PBMCs. The receptors come from a young man in good health. Some clones in this sample may be carry-over from other donors' samples. Both conserved end residues are part of each CDR3. Size tells how often a clone was seen (once, few, many) or the class of an expanded clone, and some rows leave it out.

V,size,CDR3
TRBV6-5,-,CASSYDRDRDTQYF
TRBV7-9,few,CASSLLSGGASYNEQFF
TRBV19,-,CASSTPGFSSYEQYF
TRBV7-8,-,CASSPRTGTNDNEQFF
TRBV9,-,CASSEDSFYNEQFF
TRBV5-4,many,CASSSSQETQYF
TRBV18,-,CASSPRNREPASQYF
TRBV11-2,-,CASSFSQGAGDSPLHF
TRBV19,once,CASSPDRVNIQYF
TRBV5-4,once,CASRKGTSAYNGQFF
TRBV7-2,-,CASSAKLAGEVDTQYF
TRBV9,-,CASSVLGQSLGNEQFF
TRBV11-2,-,CASSHGQGQGDTEAFF
TRBV2,-,CASSGNRVFGTEAFF
TRBV4-2,-,CASSQDPLSQGKNIQYF
TRBV6-1,-,CASKDRAFNQPQHF
TRBV7-9,-,CASSFGQTQETQYF